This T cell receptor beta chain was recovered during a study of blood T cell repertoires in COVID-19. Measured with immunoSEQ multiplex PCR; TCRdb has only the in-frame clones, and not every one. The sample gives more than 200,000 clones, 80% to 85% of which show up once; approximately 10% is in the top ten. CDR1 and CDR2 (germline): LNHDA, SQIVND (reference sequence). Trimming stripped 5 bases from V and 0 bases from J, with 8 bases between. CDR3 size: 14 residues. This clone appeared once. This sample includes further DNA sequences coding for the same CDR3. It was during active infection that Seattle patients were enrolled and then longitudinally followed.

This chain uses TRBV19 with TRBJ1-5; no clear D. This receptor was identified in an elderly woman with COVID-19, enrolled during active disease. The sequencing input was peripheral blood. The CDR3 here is CASSRGSSNQPQHF. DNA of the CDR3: TGTGCCAGTAGTCGAGGCAGTAGCAATCAGCCCCAGCATTTT.